This TCR beta chain was identified in a study of shared clonotypes between healthy human individuals. Study details: Plates per donor: three CD4 naive, three CD4 memory, two CD8 naive, one CD8 memory. Regarding the study as a whole: Estimated richness values were generally larger in naive subsets than in memory subsets. Only a few donors were included, so the genetic and exposure-history diversity represented was limited.

With respect to this clone: Its matching antigen is unknown.

Looked up from germline, CDR1 is SGDLS and CDR2 is YYNGEE. Unmatched junction bases numbered 1, after V lost 3 bases and J lost 5 bases. The CDR3 is 12 amino acids. Profiled with immunoSEQ multiplex PCR; TCRdb holds only in-frame clones, not every one. The repertoire holds 2 million to 2.5 million clones, about 95% seen once, with about 1.1% in the top ten. Naive CD8 cells lacked CD45RO, underwent positive selection for CCR7 and left out terminally differentiated effector memory CD45RA+ cells. The sample was naive CD8+ T cells sorted from blood. This receptor was identified in a young man in good health. The J gene is TRBJ2-5, the V gene TRBV9; TRBD1 matches 7 bases. This CDR3 is CASSATGETQYF. The CDR3 nucleotides are TGTGCCAGCAGCGCGACAGGGGAGACCCAGTACTTC.